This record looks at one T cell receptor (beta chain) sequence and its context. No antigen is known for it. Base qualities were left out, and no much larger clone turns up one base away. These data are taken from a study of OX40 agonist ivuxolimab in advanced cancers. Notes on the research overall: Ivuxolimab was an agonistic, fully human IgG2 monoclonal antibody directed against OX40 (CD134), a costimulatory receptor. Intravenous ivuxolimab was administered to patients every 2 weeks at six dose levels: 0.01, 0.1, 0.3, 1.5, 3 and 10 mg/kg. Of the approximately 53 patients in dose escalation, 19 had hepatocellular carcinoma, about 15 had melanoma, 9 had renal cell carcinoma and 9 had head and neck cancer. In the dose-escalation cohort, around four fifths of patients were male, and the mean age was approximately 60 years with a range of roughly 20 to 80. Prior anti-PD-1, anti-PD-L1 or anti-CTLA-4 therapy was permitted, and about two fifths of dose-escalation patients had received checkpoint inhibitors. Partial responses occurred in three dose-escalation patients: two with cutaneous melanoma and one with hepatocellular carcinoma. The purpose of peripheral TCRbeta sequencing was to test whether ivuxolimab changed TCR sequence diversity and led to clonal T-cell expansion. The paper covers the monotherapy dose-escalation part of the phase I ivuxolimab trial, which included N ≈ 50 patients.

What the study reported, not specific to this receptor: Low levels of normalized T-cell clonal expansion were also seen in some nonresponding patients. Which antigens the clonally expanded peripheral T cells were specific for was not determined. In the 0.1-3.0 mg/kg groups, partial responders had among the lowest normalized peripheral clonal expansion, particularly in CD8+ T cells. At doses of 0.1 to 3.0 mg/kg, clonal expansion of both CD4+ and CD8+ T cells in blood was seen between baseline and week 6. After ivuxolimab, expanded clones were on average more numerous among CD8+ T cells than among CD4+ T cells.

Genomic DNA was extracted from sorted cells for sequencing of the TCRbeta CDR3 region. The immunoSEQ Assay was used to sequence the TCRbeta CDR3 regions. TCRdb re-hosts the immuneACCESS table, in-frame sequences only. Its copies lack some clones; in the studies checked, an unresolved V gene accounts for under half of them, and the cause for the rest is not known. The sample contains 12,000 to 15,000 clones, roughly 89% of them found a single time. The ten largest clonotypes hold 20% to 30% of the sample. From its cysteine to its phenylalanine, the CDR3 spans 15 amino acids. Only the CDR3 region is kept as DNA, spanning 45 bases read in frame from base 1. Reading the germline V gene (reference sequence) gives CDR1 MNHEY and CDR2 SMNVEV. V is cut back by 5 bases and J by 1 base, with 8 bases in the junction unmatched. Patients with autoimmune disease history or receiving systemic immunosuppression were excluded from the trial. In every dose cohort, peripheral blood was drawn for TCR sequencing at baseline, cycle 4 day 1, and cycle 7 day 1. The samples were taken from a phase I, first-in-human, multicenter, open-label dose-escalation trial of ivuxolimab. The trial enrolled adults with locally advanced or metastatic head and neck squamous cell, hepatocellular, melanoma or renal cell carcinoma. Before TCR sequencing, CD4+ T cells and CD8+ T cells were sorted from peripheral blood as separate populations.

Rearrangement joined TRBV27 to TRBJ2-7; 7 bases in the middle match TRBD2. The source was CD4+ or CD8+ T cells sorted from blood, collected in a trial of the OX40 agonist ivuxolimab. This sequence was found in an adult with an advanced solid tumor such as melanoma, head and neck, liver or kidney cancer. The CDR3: CASSRLGGMSYEQYF. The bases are TGTGCCAGCAGTCGCTTGGGGGGGATGTCCTACGAGCAGTACTTC.